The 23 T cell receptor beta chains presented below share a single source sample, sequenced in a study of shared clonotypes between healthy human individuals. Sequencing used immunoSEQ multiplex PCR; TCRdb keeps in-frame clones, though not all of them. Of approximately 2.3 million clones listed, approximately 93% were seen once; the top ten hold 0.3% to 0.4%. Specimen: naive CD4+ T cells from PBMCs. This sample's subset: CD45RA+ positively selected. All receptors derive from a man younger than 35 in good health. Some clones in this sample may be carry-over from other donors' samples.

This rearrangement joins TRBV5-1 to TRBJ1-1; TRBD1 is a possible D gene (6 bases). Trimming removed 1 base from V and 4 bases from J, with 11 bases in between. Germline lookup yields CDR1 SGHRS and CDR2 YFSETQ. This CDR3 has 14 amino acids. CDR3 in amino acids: CASSLTGFGTEAFF. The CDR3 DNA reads TGCGCCAGCAGCTTGACAGGGTTTGGCACTGAAGCTTTCTTT.

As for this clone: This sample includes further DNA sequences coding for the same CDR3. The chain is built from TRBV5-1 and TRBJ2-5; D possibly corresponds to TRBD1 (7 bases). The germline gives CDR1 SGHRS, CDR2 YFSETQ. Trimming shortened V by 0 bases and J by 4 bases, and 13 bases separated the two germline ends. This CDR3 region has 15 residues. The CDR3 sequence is CASSLAGTAGETQYF. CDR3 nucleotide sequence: TGCGCCAGCAGCTTGGCCGGGACAGCGGGAGAGACCCAGTACTTC.

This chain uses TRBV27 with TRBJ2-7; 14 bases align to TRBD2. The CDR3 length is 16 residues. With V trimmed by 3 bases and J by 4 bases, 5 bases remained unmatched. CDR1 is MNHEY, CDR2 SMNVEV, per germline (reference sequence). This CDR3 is CASSLTWTSGRYEQYF. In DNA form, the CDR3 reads TGTGCCAGCAGTTTGACCTGGACTAGCGGGAGGTACGAGCAGTACTTC.

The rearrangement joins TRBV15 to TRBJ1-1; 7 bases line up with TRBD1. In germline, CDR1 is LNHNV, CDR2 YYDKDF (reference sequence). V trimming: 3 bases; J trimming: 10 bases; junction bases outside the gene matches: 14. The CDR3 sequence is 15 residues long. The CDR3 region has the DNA TGTGCCACCAGCAGGAGCGGACAGGCTGGAGTAGGAGCTTTCTTT. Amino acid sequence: CATSRSGQAGVGAFF.

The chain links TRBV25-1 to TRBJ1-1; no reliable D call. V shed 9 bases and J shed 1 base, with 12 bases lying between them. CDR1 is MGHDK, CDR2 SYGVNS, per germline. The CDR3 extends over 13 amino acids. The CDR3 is CASRRVENTEAFF. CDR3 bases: TGTGCCAGTAGAAGGGTGGAGAACACTGAAGCTTTCTTT.

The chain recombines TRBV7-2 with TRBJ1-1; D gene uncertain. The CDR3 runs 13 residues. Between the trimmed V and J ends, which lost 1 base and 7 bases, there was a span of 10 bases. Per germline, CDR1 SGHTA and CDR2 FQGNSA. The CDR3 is CASSLVVAVEAFF. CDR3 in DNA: TGTGCCAGCAGCTTAGTGGTCGCAGTTGAAGCTTTCTTT.

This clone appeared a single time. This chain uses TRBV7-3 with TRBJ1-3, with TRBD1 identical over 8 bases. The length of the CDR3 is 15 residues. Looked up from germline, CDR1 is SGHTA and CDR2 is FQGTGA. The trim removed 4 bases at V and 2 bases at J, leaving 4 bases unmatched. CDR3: CASSSTGAPGNTIYF. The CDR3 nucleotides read TGTGCCAGCAGCTCGACAGGGGCCCCTGGAAACACCATATATTTT.

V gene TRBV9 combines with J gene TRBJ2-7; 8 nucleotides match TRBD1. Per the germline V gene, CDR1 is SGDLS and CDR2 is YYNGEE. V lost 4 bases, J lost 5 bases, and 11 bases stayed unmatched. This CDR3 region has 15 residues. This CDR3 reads CASSTDGQGGHEQYF. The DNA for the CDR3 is TGTGCCAGCAGCACAGACGGACAGGGTGGGCACGAGCAGTACTTC.

CDR3 sequence (DNA): TGCGCCAGCACCCCAAGGGGCAGGGCCGGGGAAAAACTGTTTTTT. It specifies CASTPRGRAGEKLFF. The chain uses TRBV5-1 and TRBJ1-4; possible D gene TRBD1, 5 bases. The CDR3 length is 15 residues. The germline V gene encodes CDR1 SGHRS and CDR2 YFSETQ. V gave up 6 bases and J gave up 8 bases, with 20 bases separating them. Combining the CDR3 with reference TRBV5-1 and TRBJ1-4 gives the whole variable domain KAGVTQTPRYLIKTRGQQVTLSCSPISGHRSVSWYQQTPGQGLQFLFEYFSETQRNKGNFPGRFSGRQFSNSRSEMNVSTLELGDSALYLCASTPRGRAGEKLFFGSGTQLSVL.

CDR3 sequence: CASRPRQGRGKETQYF. As DNA, the CDR3 is TGTGCCAGCAGACCCAGACAGGGGCGTGGGAAAGAGACCCAGTACTTC. This chain joins TRBV28 and TRBJ2-5, with 8 bases matching TRBD1. CDR1 and CDR2 (germline): MDHEN, SYDVKM. This CDR3 has 16 residues. Unmatched junction bases numbered 12, after V lost 6 bases and J lost 3 bases.

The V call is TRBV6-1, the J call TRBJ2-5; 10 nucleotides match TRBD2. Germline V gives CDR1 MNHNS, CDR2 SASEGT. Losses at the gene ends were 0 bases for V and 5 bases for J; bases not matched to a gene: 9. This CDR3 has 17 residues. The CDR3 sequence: CASSEALVAGGRETQYF. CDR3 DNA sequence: TGTGCCAGCAGTGAAGCGCTGGTAGCGGGAGGTCGGGAGACCCAGTACTTC.

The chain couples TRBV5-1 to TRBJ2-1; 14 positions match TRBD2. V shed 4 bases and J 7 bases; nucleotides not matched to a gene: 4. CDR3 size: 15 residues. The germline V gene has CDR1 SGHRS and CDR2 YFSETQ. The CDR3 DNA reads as TGCGCCAGCAGCGTCGGGACTAGCGGGAGTAATGAGCAGTTCTTC. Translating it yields CASSVGTSGSNEQFF.

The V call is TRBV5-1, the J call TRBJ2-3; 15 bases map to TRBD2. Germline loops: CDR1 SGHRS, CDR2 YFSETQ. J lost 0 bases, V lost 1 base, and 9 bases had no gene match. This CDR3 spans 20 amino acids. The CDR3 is CASSLSRTSGRALSTDTQYF. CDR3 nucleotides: TGCGCCAGCAGCTTGTCCCGGACTAGCGGGAGGGCCTTAAGCACAGATACGCAGTATTTT.

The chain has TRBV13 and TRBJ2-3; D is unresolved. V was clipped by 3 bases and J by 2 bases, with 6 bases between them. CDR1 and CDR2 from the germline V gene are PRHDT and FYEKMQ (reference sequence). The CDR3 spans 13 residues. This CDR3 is CASSFRVTDTQYF. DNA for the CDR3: TGTGCCAGCAGCTTTCGGGTCACAGATACGCAGTATTTT. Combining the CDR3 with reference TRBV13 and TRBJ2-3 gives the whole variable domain AAGVIQSPRHLIKEKRETATLKCYPIPRHDTVYWYQQGPGQDPQFLISFYEKMQSDKGSIPDRFSAQQFSDYHSELNMSSLELGDSALYFCASSFRVTDTQYFGPGTRLTVL.

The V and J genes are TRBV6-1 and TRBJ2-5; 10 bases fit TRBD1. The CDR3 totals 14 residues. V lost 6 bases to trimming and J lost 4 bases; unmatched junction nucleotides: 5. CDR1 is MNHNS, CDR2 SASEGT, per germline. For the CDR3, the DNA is TGTGCCAGCAGGGTCGACAGGGGGCGAGAGACCCAGTACTTC. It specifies CASRVDRGRETQYF.

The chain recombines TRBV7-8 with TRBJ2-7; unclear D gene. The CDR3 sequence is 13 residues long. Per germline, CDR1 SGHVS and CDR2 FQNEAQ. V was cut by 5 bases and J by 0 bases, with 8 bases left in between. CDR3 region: CASSTGFSYEQYF. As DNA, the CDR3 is TGTGCCAGCAGCACCGGATTCTCCTACGAGCAGTACTTC.

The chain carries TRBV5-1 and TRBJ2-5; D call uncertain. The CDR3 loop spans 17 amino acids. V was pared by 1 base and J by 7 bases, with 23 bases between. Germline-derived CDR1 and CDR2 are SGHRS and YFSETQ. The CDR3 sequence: CASSLRPGADRPGTQYF. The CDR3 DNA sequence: TGCGCCAGCAGCTTGAGACCTGGAGCCGACCGTCCGGGGACCCAGTACTTC.

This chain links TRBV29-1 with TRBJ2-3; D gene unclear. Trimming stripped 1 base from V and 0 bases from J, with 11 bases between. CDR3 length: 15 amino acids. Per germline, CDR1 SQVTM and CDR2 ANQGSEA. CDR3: CSVEGWTSSTDTQYF. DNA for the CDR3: TGCAGCGTTGAAGGCTGGACCTCTAGCACAGATACGCAGTATTTT.

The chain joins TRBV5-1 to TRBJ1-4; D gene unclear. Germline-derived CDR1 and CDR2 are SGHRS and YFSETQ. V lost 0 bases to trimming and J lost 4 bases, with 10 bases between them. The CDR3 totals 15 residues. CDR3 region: CASSLVAADNEKLFF. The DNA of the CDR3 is TGCGCCAGCAGCTTGGTGGCAGCCGATAATGAAAAACTGTTTTTT.

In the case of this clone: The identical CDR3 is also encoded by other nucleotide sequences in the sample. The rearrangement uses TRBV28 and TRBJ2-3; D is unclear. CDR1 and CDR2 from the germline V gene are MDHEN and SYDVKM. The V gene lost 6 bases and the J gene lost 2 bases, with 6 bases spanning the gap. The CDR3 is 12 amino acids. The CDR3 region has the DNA TGTGCCAGCAGCCTCCCCACAGATACGCAGTATTTT. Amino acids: CASSLPTDTQYF.

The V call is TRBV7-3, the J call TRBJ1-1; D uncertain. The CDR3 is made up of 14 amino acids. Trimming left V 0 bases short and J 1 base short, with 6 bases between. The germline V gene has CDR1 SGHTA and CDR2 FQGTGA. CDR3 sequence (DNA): TGTGCCAGCAGCTTAACAAGGGAGAACACTGAAGCTTTCTTT. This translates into CASSLTRENTEAFF.

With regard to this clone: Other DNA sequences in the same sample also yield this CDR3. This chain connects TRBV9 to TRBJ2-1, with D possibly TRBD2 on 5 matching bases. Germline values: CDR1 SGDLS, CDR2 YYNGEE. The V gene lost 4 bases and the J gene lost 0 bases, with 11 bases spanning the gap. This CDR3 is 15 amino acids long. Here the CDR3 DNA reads TGTGCCAGCAGCTACACGAGCGGCTCCTACAATGAGCAGTTCTTC. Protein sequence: CASSYTSGSYNEQFF.

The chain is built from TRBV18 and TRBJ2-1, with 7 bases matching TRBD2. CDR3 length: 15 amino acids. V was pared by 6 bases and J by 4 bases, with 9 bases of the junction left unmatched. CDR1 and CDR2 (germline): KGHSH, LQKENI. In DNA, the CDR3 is TGTGCCAGCTCCCCCTCGCGGGAGTTTTACAATGAGCAGTTCTTC. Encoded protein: CASSPSREFYNEQFF.